A single T cell receptor beta chain is shown here with its context. This sample stems from a study of blood T cell repertoires in COVID-19. The CDR3 is made up of 13 amino acids. The germline V gene has CDR1 SEHNR and CDR2 FQNEAQ (reference sequence). Trimming shortened V by 2 bases and J by 2 bases, and 4 bases separated the two germline ends. Using immunoSEQ multiplex PCR, the repertoire was profiled, and TCRdb retains in-frame clones only, with some absent. Of over 110,000 clones listed, approximately 88% were seen once; the top ten hold roughly 1.6%. This chain connects TRBV7-9 to TRBJ1-3; D gene uncertain. Sequences were obtained from peripheral blood. The TCR was taken from a woman aged 50 to 60 with acute or convalescent COVID-19. CDR3 amino acids: CASSLLTGNTIYF. The DNA for the CDR3 is TGTGCCAGCAGCTTATTAACTGGAAACACCATATATTTT.